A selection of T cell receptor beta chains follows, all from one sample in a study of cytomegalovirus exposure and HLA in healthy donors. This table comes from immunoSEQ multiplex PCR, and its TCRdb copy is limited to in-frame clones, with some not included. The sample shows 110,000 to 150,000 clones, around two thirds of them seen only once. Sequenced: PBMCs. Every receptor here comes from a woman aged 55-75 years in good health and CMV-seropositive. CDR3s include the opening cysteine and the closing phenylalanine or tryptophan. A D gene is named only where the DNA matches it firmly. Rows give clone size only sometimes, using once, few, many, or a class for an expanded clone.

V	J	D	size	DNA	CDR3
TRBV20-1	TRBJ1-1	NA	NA	TGCAGTGCTAGACAGGTTGAAGCTTTCTTT	CSARQVEAFF
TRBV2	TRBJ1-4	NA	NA	TGTGCCAGCTGCCAGGAAACAACTAATGAAAAACTGTTTTTT	CASCQETTNEKLFF
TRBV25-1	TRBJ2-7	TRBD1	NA	TGTGCCAGCAGCCGGGACAGGGGTTACGAGCAGTACTTC	CASSRDRGYEQYF
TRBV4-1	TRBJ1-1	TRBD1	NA	TGCGCCAGCAGCCCTCGGGGACAGGGGGTAGGTGAAGCTTTCTTT	CASSPRGQGVGEAFF
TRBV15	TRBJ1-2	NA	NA	TGTGCCACCAGCAGAGAGGAATTAGGCGCCTTGGGCGGCTACACCTTC	CATSREELGALGGYTF
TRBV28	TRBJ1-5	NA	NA	TGTGCCACCACGATGCGCAGGGGCAGCAATCAGCCCCAGCATTTT	CATTMRRGSNQPQHF
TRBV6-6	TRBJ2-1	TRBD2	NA	TGTGCCAGCAGTTACTCCGCTAGCGGGAATGGCAATGAGCAGTTCTTC	CASSYSASGNGNEQFF
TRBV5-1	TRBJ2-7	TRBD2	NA	TGCGCCAGCAGCTCACCGGGACTAGCGGGAGGGGCTACCTACGAGCAGTACTTC	CASSSPGLAGGATYEQYF
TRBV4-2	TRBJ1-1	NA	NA	TGTGCCAGCAGCCAAGCTTCAGGACGGGGGGACACTGAAGCTTTCTTT	CASSQASGRGDTEAFF
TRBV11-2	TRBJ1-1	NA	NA	TGTGCCAGCAGCTTGGACAGAAAAAACACTGAAGCTTTCTTT	CASSLDRKNTEAFF
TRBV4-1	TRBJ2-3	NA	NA	TGCGCCAGCAGCCAAGATTTCGGCGAGACTACTAGCACAGATACGCAGTATTTT	CASSQDFGETTSTDTQYF
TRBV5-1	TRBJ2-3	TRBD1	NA	TGCGCCAGCAGTCGGGACAGCTTCACAGATACGCAGTATTTT	CASSRDSFTDTQYF
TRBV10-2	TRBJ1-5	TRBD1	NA	TGCGCCAGCAGATTGTCAGGGACAGGGGTCAATCAGCCCCAGCATTTT	CASRLSGTGVNQPQHF
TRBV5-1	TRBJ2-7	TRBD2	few	TGCGCCAGCAGCGATCGAAGGGAGCGGGAGGGGAACGAGCAGTACTTC	CASSDRREREGNEQYF
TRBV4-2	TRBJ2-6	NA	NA	TGTGCCAGCAGCCAAGATGAGGGAGGCAGGGATAGGGGAGATGGGGCCAACGTCCTGACTTTC	CASSQDEGGRDRGDGANVLTF
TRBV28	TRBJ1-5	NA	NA	TGTGCCAGCTTCGTCCAGCCCCAGCATTTT	CASFVQPQHF
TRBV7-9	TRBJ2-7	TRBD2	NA	TGTGCCAGCACCCCGGCCAGCGGGAGTTACGAGCAGTACTTC	CASTPASGSYEQYF
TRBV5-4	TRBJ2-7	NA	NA	TGTGCCAGCAGGGTCGGTTCCTCCTACGAGCAGTACTTC	CASRVGSSYEQYF
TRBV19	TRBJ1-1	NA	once	TGTGCCAGTAAGACTCTGGCTTATCAGACTGAAGCTTTCTTT	CASKTLAYQTEAFF
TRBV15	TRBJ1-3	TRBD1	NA	TGTGCCACCAGCAGACCGGGACAGGGAAAAGGAAACACCATATATTTT	CATSRPGQGKGNTIYF
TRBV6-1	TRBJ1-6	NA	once	TGTGCCAGCAGCTCCGATAATTCACCCCTCCACTTT	CASSSDNSPLHF
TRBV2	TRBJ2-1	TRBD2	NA	TGTGCCAGCAGTGAATATGGGGCTAGCGGTGAGCAGTTCTTC	CASSEYGASGEQFF
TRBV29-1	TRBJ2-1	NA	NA	TGCAGCGTTGTGCAGGTCCGCTCCTACAATGAGCAGTTCTTC	CSVVQVRSYNEQFF
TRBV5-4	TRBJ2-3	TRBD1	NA	TGTGCCAGCAGCCGGGACAGAAGCACAGATACGCAGTATTTT	CASSRDRSTDTQYF
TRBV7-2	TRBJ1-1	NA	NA	TGTGCCAGCAGAATTTCGACAGGCGCCAACACTGAAGCTTTCTTT	CASRISTGANTEAFF
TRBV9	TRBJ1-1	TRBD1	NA	TGTGCCAGCAGCACCGGGACAGGGAGGAACACTGAAGCTTTCTTT	CASSTGTGRNTEAFF
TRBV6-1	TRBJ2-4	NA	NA	TGTGCCAGCACCGCCCCTGGGGTCAGGGGTGGACAGTACTTC	CASTAPGVRGGQYF
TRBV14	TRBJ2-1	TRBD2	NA	TGTGCCAGCAGCCATACCCCTGGGCGGGAGGGTCCTACCGATGAGCAGTTCTTC	CASSHTPGREGPTDEQFF
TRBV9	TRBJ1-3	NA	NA	TGTGCCAGCAGCGATCGCTGGAGCTACTCTGGAAACACCATATATTTT	CASSDRWSYSGNTIYF
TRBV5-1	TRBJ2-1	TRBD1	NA	TGCGCCAGCAGCACCGACAGGGGATCGAGCTCCTACAATGAGCAGTTCTTC	CASSTDRGSSSYNEQFF
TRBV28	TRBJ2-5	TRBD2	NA	TGTGCCAGCACCCTCGGACTAGCGGGGGGAGAGACCCAGTACTTC	CASTLGLAGGETQYF
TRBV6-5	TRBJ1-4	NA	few	TGTGCCAGCAGTCCCATAGGGGGAGGGCATGAAAAACTGTTTTTT	CASSPIGGGHEKLFF
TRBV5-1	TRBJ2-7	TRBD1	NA	TGCGCCAGCACCCGGGACAGCTCCTACGAGCAGTACTTC	CASTRDSSYEQYF